This TCR beta chain appears in the sequencing data of a study of T cell changes during pregnancy in multiple sclerosis. Sequenced by immunoSEQ multiplex PCR; TCRdb stores in-frame clones only, minus some. The table lists approximately 70,000 clones, roughly 89% of them singletons. The receptor was isolated from a female donor with multiple sclerosis, enrolled in a pregnancy study. Sequencing was performed on peripheral blood, taken in the second trimester of pregnancy.

CDR3 DNA sequence: TGTGCCAGCAGCTCCCTCGCGGGGGCGCGGGAGCTGTTTTTT. It specifies CASSSLAGARELFF. This chain links TRBV5-4 with TRBJ2-2, with D possibly matching TRBD2 (7 bases). Germline-derived CDR1 and CDR2 are SGHNT and YYREEE (reference sequence). The CDR3 extends over 14 amino acids. V was cut by 3 bases and J by 9 bases, with 15 bases left in between.